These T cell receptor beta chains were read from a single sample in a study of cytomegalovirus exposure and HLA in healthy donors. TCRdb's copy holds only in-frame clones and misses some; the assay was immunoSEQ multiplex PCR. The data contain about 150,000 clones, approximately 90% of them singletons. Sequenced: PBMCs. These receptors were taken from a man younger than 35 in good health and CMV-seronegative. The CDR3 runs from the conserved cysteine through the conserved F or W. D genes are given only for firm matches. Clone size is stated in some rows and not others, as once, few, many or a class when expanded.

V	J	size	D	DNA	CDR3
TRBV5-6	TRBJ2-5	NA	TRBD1	TGTGCCAGCAGCTTGTCCCCGACAGGGCAAGAGACCCAGTACTTC	CASSLSPTGQETQYF
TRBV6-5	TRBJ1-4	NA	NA	TGTGCCAGCAGTTACTCTTCAGGGTTGGGTGAAAAACTGTTTTTT	CASSYSSGLGEKLFF
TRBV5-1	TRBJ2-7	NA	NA	TGCGCCAGCAGCTCCCCTACGTACGAGCAGTACTTC	CASSSPTYEQYF
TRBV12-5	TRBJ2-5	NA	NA	TGTGCTAGTGGCCAATCAGGGCTGCGAGAGACCCAGTACTTC	CASGQSGLRETQYF
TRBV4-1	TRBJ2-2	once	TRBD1	TGCGCCAGCAGCCAAAAGGGGGCGCCCAACACCGGGGAGCTGTTTTTT	CASSQKGAPNTGELFF
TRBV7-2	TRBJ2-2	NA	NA	TGTGCCAGCAGCTTATGGGGGGAAGGCACCGGGGAGCTGTTTTTT	CASSLWGEGTGELFF
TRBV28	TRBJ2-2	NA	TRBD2	TGTGCCAGCAGTCTCGGACTAGCGGGAGGGTTTGGCGGGGAGCTGTTTTTT	CASSLGLAGGFGGELFF
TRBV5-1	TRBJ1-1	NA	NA	TGCGCCAGCAGTGCCCGACTGATGAACACTGAAGCTTTCTTT	CASSARLMNTEAFF
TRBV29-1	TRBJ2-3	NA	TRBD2	TGCAGCGTTGAGGGCGGGAGTACAGATACGCAGTATTTT	CSVEGGSTDTQYF
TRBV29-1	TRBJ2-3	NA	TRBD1	TGCAGCGCCAGGGGGTACTACACAGATACGCAGTATTTT	CSARGYYTDTQYF
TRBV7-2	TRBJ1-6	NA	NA	TGTGCCAGCAGCTTATTAGGGGGTGGTAATTCACCCCTCCACTTT	CASSLLGGGNSPLHF
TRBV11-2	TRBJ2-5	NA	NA	TGTGCCAGCAGCTTTCGACTGTACCAAGAGACCCAGTACTTC	CASSFRLYQETQYF
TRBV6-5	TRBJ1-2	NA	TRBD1	TGTGCCAGCAGCCAGACAGGGGACTATGGCTACACCTTC	CASSQTGDYGYTF
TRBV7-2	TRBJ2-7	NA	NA	TGTGCCAGCAGCTCCACCTACGAGCAGTACTTC	CASSSTYEQYF
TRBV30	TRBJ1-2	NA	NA	TGTGCCTGGAGTAGGACGGACTCGGATGATGGCTACACCTTC	CAWSRTDSDDGYTF
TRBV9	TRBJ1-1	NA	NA	TGTGCCAGCAGCGTAGCCGGGGGGCTCGGGACTGAAGCTTTCTTT	CASSVAGGLGTEAFF
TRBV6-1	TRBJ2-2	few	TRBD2	TGTGCCAGCGGGACTAGCTTGTGGGGCGGGGAGCTGTTTTTT	CASGTSLWGGELFF
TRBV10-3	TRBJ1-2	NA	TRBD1	TGTGCCATCAGTGAAGGGGGTGCTGGGACAGGGTTGAAGGAGGGCTACACCTTC	CAISEGGAGTGLKEGYTF
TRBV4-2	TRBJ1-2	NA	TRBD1	TGTGCCAGCAGCCAAGATGACAGGGGGGACTATGGCTACACCTTC	CASSQDDRGDYGYTF
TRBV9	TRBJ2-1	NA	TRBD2	TGTGCCAGCAGCTCCAGGACTAGCGGGGGTTATGAGCAGTTCTTC	CASSSRTSGGYEQFF
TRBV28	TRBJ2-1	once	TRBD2	TGTGCCAGCCGGACTAGCTTCTACAATGAGCAGTTCTTC	CASRTSFYNEQFF
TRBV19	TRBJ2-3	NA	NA	TGTGCCAGTAGTAGGGACTCTTCAGATACGCAGTATTTT	CASSRDSSDTQYF
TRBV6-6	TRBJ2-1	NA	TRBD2	TGTGCCAGCAGTTTCACACCGACTAGCCCCTACAATGAGCAGTTCTTC	CASSFTPTSPYNEQFF
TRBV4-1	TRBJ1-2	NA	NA	TGCGCCAGCAGCCAAGAACTGACAGGCCGAGGCTACACCTTC	CASSQELTGRGYTF
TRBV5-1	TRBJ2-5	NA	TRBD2	TGCGCCAGCAGCTTCCGGGAGGACGGGCAAGAGACCCAGTACTTC	CASSFREDGQETQYF
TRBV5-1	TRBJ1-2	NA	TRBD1	TGCGCCAGCAGCTCGACCGGGACAGGGATGGATGGCTACACCTTC	CASSSTGTGMDGYTF
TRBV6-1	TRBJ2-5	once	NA	TGTGCCAGCAGTGATGGCGTAAGGGGGGGCCAAGAGACCCAGTACTTC	CASSDGVRGGQETQYF
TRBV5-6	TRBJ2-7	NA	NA	TGTGCCAGCAGCTCACCGGGACAAAGAAGCTTGTACGAGCAGTACTTC	CASSSPGQRSLYEQYF
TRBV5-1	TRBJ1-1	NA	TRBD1	TGCGCCAGCAGCCCAAGCAGGGGGGCGGGTACTGAAGCTTTCTTT	CASSPSRGAGTEAFF
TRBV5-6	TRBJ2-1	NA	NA	TGTGCCAGCAGCTTGGCCCAACCGGGGGAGCAGTTCTTC	CASSLAQPGEQFF
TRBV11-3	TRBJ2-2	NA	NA	TGTGCCAGCAGCCAAGCCGGGGGGCGATACACCGGGGAGCTGTTTTTT	CASSQAGGRYTGELFF
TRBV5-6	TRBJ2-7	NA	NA	TGTGCCAGCAGCTCGGGCGGGGCAGAACAGTACTTC	CASSSGGAEQYF